The 10 T cell receptor beta chains given below trace back to one sample, sequenced in a study of T cell repertoires in cytomegalovirus infection. MiXCR, run by TCRdb on the reads, gives a single entry per CDR3 protein. The sample carries 500,000 or so distinct CDR3 sequences, more than 15% recorded once. The sample taken for sequencing was CD8+ T cells from PBMCs. These receptors originate from a human donor in good health (CMV status not recorded). Some clones in this sample may be carry-over from other donors' samples.

This clonotype has a count of ten or more. V is TRBV7-9 and J is TRBJ1-1; possible D gene TRBD1, 5 bases. Looked up from germline, CDR1 is SEHNR and CDR2 is FQNEAQ (reference sequence). This CDR3 contains 15 residues. The ends were cut back, 0 bases at V and 7 bases at J, with 15 bases in the middle. CDR3 DNA: TGTGCCAGCAGCTTAGCGGGGCAGGGTTCTAGTGAAGCTTTCTTT. This translates into CASSLAGQGSSEAFF. Full variable domain (outside the CDR3, taken from reference TRBV7-9 and TRBJ1-1): DTGVSQNPRHKITKRGQNVTFRCDPISEHNRLYWYRQTLGQGPEFLTYFQNEAQLEKSRLLSDRFSAERPKGSFSTLEIQRTEQGDSAMYLCASSLAGQGSSEAFFGQGTRLTVV.

The table lists this clonotype with a few counts. V usage is TRBV10-3 and J usage is TRBJ2-7; D remains ambiguous. Germline CDR1 reads ENHRY; CDR2 reads SYGVKD. V was shortened by 3 bases and J by 6 bases, with 3 bases between the two germline ends. The CDR3 sequence is 10 residues long. The CDR3 reads CAISDGEQYF. In DNA, the CDR3 is TGTGCCATCAGTGACGGCGAGCAGTACTTC.

This clonotype was seen more than once but under ten times. This chain connects TRBV4-1 to TRBJ1-1, with 9 bases lining up with TRBD1. This CDR3 spans 15 amino acids. In germline, CDR1 is MGHRA, CDR2 YSYEKL. V lost 6 bases, J lost 7 bases, and 12 bases stayed unmatched. CDR3 sequence: CASSRPGQGAGEAFF. The CDR3 bases are TGCGCCAGCAGTAGACCGGGACAGGGAGCAGGTGAAGCTTTCTTT.

In its sample, this clonotype was seen many times. V gene TRBV6-1 combines with J gene TRBJ1-5; perhaps TRBD1 as D (6 bases). Germline lookup yields CDR1 MNHNS and CDR2 SASEGT. This CDR3 is 16 amino acids long. Trimming stripped 5 bases from V and 4 bases from J, with 18 bases between. DNA of the CDR3: TGTGCCAGCAGTCCCCGACCGGGACAACTTAATCAGCCCCAGCATTTT. Amino acids: CASSPRPGQLNQPQHF.

This clonotype has a handful of counts. V is TRBV20-1 and J is TRBJ1-5; 10 nucleotides align to TRBD1. V was clipped by 1 base and J by 6 bases; unmatched bases: 9. CDR1 is DFQATT and CDR2 is SNEGSKA in the germline V gene (reference sequence). The CDR3 has 16 amino acids. In nucleotides, the CDR3 is TGCAGTGCTAGAGTCCCCGACAGGGGGCGAAGTCAGCCCCAGCATTTT. This codes for CSARVPDRGRSQPQHF.

The chain couples TRBV24-1 to TRBJ1-5; possibly TRBD1 for D (5 bases). Trimming took off 4 bases at V and 4 bases at J, with 13 bases between the two ends. Per the germline V gene, CDR1 is KGHDR and CDR2 is SFDVKD. The CDR3 totals 15 residues. CDR3 coding DNA: TGTGCCACCAGTGAGTCGGGTGCAGGGAATCAGCCCCAGCATTTT. It yields the protein CATSESGAGNQPQHF.

This clonotype was observed a few times. CDR3 sequence: CASSPIPGGADEKLFF. CDR3 nucleotide sequence: TGTGCCAGCAGCCCAATACCAGGGGGCGCGGATGAAAAACTGTTTTTT. The gene calls are TRBV5-6 and TRBJ1-4; 8 bases map to TRBD1. V trimming: 4 bases; J trimming: 6 bases; junction bases outside the gene matches: 11. This CDR3 is 16 amino acids long. Germline V gene sequence: CDR1 SGHDT, CDR2 YYEEEE.

The table lists this clonotype with a few counts. This chain joins TRBV20-1 and TRBJ2-3, with D tentatively TRBD2 (6 bases). Germline V gene data show CDR1 as DFQATT and CDR2 as SNEGSKA (reference sequence). Trimming took 5 bases from V and 1 from J, leaving 16 bases between them. The CDR3 loop spans 15 amino acids. CDR3 amino acids: CSAAMTSSGTDTQYF. The DNA of the CDR3 is TGCAGTGCTGCGATGACTAGTTCGGGCACAGATACGCAGTATTTT.

In its sample, this clonotype was seen many times. The chain recombines TRBV6-2 or TRBV6-3 with TRBJ2-1, with D perhaps being TRBD1 or TRBD2 (5 bases each). The CDR3 is 12 amino acids. CDR1 and CDR2 from the germline V gene are MNHEY and SVGEGT. Trimming took off 5 bases at V and 9 bases at J, with 11 bases between the two ends. CDR3 sequence: CASSQGVREQFF. The CDR3 bases are TGTGCCAGCAGTCAGGGAGTCCGTGAGCAGTTCTTC.

This clonotype showed up just a few times. The chain uses TRBV23-1 and TRBJ2-7; TRBD2 agrees at 9 bases. TRBV23-1 is an ORF for which the function is uncertain. There are 20 residues in the CDR3. The junction had 26 bases not matched to a gene; V was cut back by 8 bases and J by 3 bases. The CDR3 region has the DNA TGCGCCAGCGTTCCACCGGGACTTATGACTAGCGGTCATGAAAGCTACGAGCAGTACTTC. Its protein is CASVPPGLMTSGHESYEQYF.